Detailed here is one T cell receptor beta chain. Its antigen is still unknown. Libraries were prepared by immunoSEQ multiplex PCR; TCRdb keeps only in-frame clonotypes and omits some of them. The repertoire includes some 54,000 clones, about 83% of them detected once, and less than 2.5% sits in the top ten. This specimen belongs to a study of memory CD4+ T cells and cytomegalovirus serostatus. General study results and limits: Repertoires predicted CMV serostatus with median bootstrapped AUC of roughly 0.96.

Single viable CD3+CD4+CD8-CD45RO+ cells were sorted as the memory CD4+ T cells. Between the trimmed V and J ends, which lost 6 bases and 1 base, there was a span of 9 bases. In germline, CDR1 is MNHEY, CDR2 SVGAGI. The CDR3 totals 14 residues. This TCR was recovered from an adult in good health and CMV-seropositive. Material: memory CD4+ T cells from blood. V is TRBV6-5 and J is TRBJ2-2; tentative D call: TRBD2 (5 bases). The DNA of the CDR3 is TGTGCCAGCAGGCGCGGAGGGAACACCGGGGAGCTGTTTTTT. This translates into CASRRGGNTGELFF.